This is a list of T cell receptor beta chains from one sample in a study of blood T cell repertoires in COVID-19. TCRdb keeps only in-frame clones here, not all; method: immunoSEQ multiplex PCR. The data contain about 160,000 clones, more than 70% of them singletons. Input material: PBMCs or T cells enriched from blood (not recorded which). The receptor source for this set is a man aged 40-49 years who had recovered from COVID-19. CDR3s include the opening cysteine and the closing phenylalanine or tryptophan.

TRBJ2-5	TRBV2	CASSSGGGREFRETQYF
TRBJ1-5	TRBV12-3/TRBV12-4	CASSYRDQPQHF
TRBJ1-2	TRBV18	CASSPQPDSNYGYTF
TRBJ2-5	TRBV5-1	CASSPGVAGDQETQYF
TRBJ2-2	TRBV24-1	CATSSSGGPSGELFF
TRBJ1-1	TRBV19	CASSLRQGKVNTEAFF
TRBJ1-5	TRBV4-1	CASSQIQGLNQPQHF
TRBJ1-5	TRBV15	CATSRADRSNQPQHF
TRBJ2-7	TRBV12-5	CASGLSAYEQYF
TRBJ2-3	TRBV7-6	CASSLTRDRGNTQYF
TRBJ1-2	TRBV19	CASLTGQIYGYTF
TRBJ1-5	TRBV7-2	CASSFPTGQNQPQHF
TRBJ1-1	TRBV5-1	CASSLTGTKAFF
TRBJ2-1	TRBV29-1	CSVGPGGGEQFF
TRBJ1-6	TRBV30	CAWSPDSVNSPLHF
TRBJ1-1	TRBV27	CASRILGQGLVKAFF
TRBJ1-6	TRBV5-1	CASSLAAGGESPLHF
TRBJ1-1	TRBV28	CASTSPGGGNTEAFF
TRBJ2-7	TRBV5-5	CASSLGGQVTEQYF
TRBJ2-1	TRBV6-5	CASRIAIGPNEQFF
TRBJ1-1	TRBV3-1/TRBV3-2	CASSISGKNTEAFF
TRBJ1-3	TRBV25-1	CASSEVGGRGNTIYF
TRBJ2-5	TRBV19	CASSIDSQFQETQYF
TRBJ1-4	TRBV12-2	CASRSIPTWTVWGEKLFF
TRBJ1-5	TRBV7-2	CASSQGARSNQPQHF
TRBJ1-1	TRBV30	CARGDRRHTEAFF
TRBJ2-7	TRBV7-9	CASSFPGQGSYEQYF
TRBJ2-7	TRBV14	CASSPLGQDYEQYF
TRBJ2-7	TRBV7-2	CASSLGHGIYEQYF
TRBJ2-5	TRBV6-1	CASSEARGGAYGTQYF
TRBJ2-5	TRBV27	CASSPGLAGGGETQYF
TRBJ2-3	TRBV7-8	CASSFDRDTDTQYF
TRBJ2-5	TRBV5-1	CASSLNPGGAGETQYF
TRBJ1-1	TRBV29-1	CSHSTGGGTEAFF
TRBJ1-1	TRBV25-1	CASSGRQGSTEAFF
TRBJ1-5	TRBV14	CASSHDSNQPQHF
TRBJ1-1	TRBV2	CASSEAGAFEAFF
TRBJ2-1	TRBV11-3	CASSLDPTGPPVNEQFF
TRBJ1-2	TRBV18	CASSPSWDGGQYGYTF
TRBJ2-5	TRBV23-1	CASSLGQDKETQYF
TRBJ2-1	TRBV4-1	CASSQGERGYNEQFF
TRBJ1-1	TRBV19	CASSMGPGGRTEAFF
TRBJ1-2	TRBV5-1	CASSLTGTGEYGYTF
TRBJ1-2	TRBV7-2	CASSLVRENGYTF
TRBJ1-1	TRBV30	CACRGSENTEAFF
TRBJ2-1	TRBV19	CASSIGTPGGYNEQFF
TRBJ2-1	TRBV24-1	CATSDGGSGGARNEQFF
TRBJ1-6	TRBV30	CAWSATAEGGRSGSPLHF
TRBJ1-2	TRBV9	CASSGDRDNGYTF
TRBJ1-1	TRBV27	CASSLGGRVTEAFF
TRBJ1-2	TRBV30	CAWESGQYYGYTF
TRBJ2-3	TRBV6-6	CASSFLAGSSTDTQYF
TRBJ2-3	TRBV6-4	CASSWTSGGSTDTQYF
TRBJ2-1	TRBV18	CASSPSSYNEQFF
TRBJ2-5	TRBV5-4	CASSSPETSGVETQYF
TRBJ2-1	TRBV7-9	CASSLERLDEQFF
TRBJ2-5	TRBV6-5	CASRRTIQETQYF
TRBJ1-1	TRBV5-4	CASSLGGTARNTEAFF
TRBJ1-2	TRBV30	CAWSPRQPLYGYTF
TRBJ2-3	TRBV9	CASSAFAVAGIKGTDTQYF